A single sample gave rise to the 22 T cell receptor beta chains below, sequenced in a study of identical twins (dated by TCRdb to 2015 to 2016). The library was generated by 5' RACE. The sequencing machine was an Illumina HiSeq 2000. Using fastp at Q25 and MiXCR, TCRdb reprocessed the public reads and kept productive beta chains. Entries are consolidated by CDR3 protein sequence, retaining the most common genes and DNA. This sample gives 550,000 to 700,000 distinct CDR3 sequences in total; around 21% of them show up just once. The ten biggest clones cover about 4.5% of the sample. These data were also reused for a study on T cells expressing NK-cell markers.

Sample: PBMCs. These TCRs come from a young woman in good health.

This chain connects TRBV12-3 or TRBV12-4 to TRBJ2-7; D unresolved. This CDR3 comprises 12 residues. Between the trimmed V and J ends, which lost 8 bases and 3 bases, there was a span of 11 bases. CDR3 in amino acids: CASARVGYEQYF. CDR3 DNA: TGTGCCAGCGCCCGTGTAGGCTACGAGCAGTACTTC.

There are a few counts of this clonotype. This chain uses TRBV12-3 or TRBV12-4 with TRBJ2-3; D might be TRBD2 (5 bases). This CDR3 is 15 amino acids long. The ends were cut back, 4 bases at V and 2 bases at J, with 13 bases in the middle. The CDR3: CASSSPLGITDTQYF. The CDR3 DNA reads TGTGCCAGCAGTTCCCCCCTCGGGATCACAGATACGCAGTATTTT.

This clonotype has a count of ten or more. CDR3 in DNA: TGTGCCAGCTCAACCGGACTAGCGGGAGGCGCCTACAATGAGCAGTTCTTC. Protein: CASSTGLAGGAYNEQFF. The rearrangement links TRBV6-1 to TRBJ2-1; 14 nucleotides line up with TRBD2. V gave up 8 bases and J gave up 2 bases; unmatched junction bases: 8. Germline CDR1 and CDR2: MNHNS and SASEGT. CDR3 length equals 17 residues.

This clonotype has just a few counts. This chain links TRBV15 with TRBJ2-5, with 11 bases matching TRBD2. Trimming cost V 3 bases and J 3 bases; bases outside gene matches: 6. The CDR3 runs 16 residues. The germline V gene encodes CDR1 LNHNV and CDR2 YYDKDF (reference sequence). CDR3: CATSSEGTSGKETQYF. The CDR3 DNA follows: TGTGCCACCAGCAGTGAAGGGACTAGCGGCAAAGAGACCCAGTACTTC.

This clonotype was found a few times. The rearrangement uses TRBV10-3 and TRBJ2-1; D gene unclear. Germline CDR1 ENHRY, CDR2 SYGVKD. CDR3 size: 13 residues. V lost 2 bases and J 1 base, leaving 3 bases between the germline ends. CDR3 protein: CAISEGSYNEQFF. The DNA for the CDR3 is TGTGCCATCAGTGAGGGATCCTACAATGAGCAGTTCTTC.

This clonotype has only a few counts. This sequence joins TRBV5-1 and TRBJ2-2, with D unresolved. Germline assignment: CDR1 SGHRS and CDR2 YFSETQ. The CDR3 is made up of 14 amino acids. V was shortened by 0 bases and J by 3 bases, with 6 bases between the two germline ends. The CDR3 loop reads CASSLVVDTGELFF. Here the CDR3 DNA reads TGCGCCAGCAGCTTGGTTGTGGACACCGGGGAGCTGTTTTTT.

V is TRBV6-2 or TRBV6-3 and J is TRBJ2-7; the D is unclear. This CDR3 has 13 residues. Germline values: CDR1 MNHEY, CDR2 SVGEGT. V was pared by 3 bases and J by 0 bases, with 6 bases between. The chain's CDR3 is CASSYKGSYEQYF. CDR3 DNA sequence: TGTGCCAGCAGTTATAAGGGCTCCTACGAGCAGTACTTC.

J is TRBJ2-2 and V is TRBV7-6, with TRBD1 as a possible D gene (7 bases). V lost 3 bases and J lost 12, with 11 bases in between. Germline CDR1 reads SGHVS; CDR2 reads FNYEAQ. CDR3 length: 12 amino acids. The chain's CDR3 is CASSLTGRQLFF. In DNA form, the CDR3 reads TGTGCCAGCAGCTTGACAGGGAGGCAGCTGTTTTTT.

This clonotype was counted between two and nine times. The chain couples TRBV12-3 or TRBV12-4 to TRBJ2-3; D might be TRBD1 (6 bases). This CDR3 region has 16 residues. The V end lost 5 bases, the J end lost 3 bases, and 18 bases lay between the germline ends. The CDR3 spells CASSPLKGVGTDTQYF. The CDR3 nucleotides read TGTGCCAGCAGTCCCCTAAAGGGGGTCGGGACAGATACGCAGTATTTT.

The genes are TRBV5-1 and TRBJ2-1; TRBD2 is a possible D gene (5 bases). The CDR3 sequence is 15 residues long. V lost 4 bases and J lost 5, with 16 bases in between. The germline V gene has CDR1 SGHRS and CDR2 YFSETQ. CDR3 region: CASSPAEGGDNEQFF. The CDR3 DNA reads TGCGCCAGCAGCCCCGCCGAGGGTGGGGACAATGAGCAGTTCTTC.

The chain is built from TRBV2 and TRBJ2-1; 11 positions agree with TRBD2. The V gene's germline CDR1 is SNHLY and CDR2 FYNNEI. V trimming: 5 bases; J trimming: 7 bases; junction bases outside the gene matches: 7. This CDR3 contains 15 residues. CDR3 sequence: CASSTTSGIQNEQFF. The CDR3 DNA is TGTGCCAGCAGTACGACTAGCGGGATACAAAATGAGCAGTTCTTC.

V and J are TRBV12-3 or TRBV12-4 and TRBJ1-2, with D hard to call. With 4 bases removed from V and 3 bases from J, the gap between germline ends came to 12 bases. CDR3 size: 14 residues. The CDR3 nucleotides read TGTGCCAGCAGTTGGGGAGGTCGTTACTATGGCTACACCTTC. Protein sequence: CASSWGGRYYGYTF.

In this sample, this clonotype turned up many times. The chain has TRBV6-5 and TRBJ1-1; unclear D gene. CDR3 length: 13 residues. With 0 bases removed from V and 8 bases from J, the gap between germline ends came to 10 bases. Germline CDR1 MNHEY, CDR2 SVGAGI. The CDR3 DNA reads TGTGCCAGCAGTTACTCCAGAGAATCAGAAGCTTTCTTT. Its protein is CASSYSRESEAFF.

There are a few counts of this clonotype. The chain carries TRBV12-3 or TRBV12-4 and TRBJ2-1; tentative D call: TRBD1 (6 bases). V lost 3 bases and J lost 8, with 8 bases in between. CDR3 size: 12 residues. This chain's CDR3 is CASSFPGDEQFF. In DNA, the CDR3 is TGTGCCAGCAGTTTCCCAGGGGATGAGCAGTTCTTC.

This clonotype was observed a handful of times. In DNA, the CDR3 is TGTGCCATCAGTGTAGGACAAAATGAGCAGTTCTTC. Translated, it gives CAISVGQNEQFF. V is TRBV10-3 and J is TRBJ2-1; D is perhaps TRBD1 (5 bases). This CDR3 region has 12 residues. V was clipped by 4 bases and J by 7 bases, with 8 bases between them. Germline V gene lookup returns CDR1 ENHRY and CDR2 SYGVKD.

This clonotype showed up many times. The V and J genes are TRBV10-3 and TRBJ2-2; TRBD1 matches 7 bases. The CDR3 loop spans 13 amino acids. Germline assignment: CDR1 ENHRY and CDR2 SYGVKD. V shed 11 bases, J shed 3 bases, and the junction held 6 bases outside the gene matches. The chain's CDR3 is CAARDSDTGELFF. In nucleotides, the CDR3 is TGTGCCGCCCGGGACAGCGACACCGGGGAGCTGTTTTTT.

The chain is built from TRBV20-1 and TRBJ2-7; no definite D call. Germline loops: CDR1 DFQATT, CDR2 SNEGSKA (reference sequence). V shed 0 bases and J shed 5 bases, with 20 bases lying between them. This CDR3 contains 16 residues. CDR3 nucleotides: TGCAGTGCTAGAGATGATGATGGCGGTGATTCAGACGAGCAGTACTTC. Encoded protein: CSARDDDGGDSDEQYF.

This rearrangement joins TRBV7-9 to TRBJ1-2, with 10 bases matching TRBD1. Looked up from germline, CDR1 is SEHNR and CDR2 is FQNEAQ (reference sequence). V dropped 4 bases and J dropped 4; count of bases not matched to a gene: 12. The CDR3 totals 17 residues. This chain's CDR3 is CASSSLDGTGDIYGYTF. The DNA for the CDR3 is TGTGCCAGCAGCTCATTAGACGGGACAGGGGATATCTATGGCTACACCTTC.

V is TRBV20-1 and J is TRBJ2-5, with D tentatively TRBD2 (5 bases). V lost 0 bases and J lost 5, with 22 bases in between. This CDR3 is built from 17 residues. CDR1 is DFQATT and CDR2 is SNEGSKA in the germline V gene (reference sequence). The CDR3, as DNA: TGCAGTGCTAGAGATCTCAGAGCGGCCCTACGTGCGGAGACCCAGTACTTC. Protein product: CSARDLRAALRAETQYF.

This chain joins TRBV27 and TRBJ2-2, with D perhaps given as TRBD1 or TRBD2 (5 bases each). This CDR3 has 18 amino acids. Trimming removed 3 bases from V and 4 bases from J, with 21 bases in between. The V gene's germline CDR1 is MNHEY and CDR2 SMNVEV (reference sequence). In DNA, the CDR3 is TGTGCCAGCAGTTTTATCGATTTGGTTGAGGGGATCACCGGGGAGCTGTTTTTT. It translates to CASSFIDLVEGITGELFF.

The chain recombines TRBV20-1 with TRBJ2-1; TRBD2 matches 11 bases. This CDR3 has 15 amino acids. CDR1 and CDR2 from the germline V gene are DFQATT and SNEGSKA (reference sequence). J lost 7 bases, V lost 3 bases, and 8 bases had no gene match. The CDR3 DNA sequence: TGCAGTGCTAGGGATAGCGGGGGGGGAGATAATGAGCAGTTCTTC. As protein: CSARDSGGGDNEQFF.

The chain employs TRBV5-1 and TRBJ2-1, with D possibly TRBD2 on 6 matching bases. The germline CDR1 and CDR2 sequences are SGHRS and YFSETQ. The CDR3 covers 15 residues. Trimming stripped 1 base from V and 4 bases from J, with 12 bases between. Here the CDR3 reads CASSLYWGVYNEQFF. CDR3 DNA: TGCGCCAGCAGCTTGTACTGGGGGGTATACAATGAGCAGTTCTTC.